The 3 T cell receptor beta chains below all came from one sample that was sequenced in a study of blood T cell repertoires in COVID-19. The method was immunoSEQ multiplex PCR; TCRdb's version includes in-frame clones alone and lacks a portion of them. Found here are fewer than 450,000 clones, approximately 90% of them singletons; the top ten hold roughly 3.5%. The specimen sequenced was peripheral blood. The receptors derive from a young woman who had recovered from COVID-19.

The rearrangement uses TRBV27 and TRBJ1-5; D might be TRBD1 (6 bases). The germline V gene has CDR1 MNHEY and CDR2 SMNVEV (reference sequence). The V end lost 5 bases, the J end lost 1 base, and 15 bases lay between the germline ends. The CDR3 has 16 amino acids. The CDR3 is CASSALTGVSNQPQHF. DNA for the CDR3: TGTGCCAGCAGTGCCTTGACAGGTGTGAGCAATCAGCCCCAGCATTTT.

V gene TRBV4-3 combines with J gene TRBJ2-5, with 8 bases lining up with TRBD2. This CDR3 region has 15 residues. Germline assignment: CDR1 LGHNA and CDR2 YSLEER. Trimming at V came to 4 bases and at J to 2 bases, leaving 6 bases not matched to a gene. For the CDR3, the DNA is TGCGCCAGCAGCCGAATACTAGCGGCACAAGAGACCCAGTACTTC. Protein: CASSRILAAQETQYF.

The chain couples TRBV7-2 to TRBJ2-3; D unresolved. This CDR3 has 13 amino acids. V lost 2 bases and J lost 6, with 9 bases in between. The germline V gene encodes CDR1 SGHTA and CDR2 FQGNSA. CDR3 coding DNA: TGTGCCAGCAGCTTAAATCGCCGGGATACGCAGTATTTT. Translation gives CASSLNRRDTQYF.